Following are 5 T cell receptor beta chains from one sample sequenced in a study of identical twins. Using its own MiXCR run on the 5' RACE reads, TCRdb lists one record per CDR3 protein. This sample has 1.5 million to 2 million distinct CDR3 sequences; around a third occur once, and the top ten carry 0.25% to 0.3%. The sequencing input was cord blood. Receptor source: a newborn girl in good health.

V usage is TRBV2 and J usage is TRBJ2-1; 15 nucleotides line up with TRBD2. Germline CDR1 SNHLY, CDR2 FYNNEI. The length of the CDR3 is 19 residues. The V gene end was trimmed by 10 bases and the J gene end by 0 bases; junction bases not matched to a gene: 13. The CDR3 nucleotides are TGTGCCAAGAACGAAAGGACTAGCGGGAGGGTGAGCTCCTACAATGAGCAGTTCTTC. Protein sequence: CAKNERTSGRVSSYNEQFF.

Points on this clonotype: At one end, the junction sequence differs from germline, possibly due to a read error. The chain has TRBV12-3 or TRBV12-4 and TRBJ2-3, with no clear D. The CDR3 runs 13 residues. CDR3 region: CASRAFRADAQYF. As DNA, the CDR3 is TGTGCCAGCAGGGCCTTTAGAGCAGATGCGCAGTATTTT.

This clonotype was found a few times. The rearrangement uses TRBV27 and TRBJ2-3; 13 bases are shared with TRBD2. Unmatched junction bases numbered 12, after V lost 5 bases and J lost 4 bases. Germline lookup yields CDR1 MNHEY and CDR2 SMNVEV (reference sequence). The CDR3 length is 18 residues. In nucleotides, the CDR3 is TGTGCCAGCAGTAAGACTAGCGGGGGGCCCGAAGTTTCAGATACGCAGTATTTT. Residues: CASSKTSGGPEVSDTQYF.

This clonotype was detected only a few times. V gene TRBV11-2 combines with J gene TRBJ2-7; 7 bases map to TRBD2. There are 16 residues in the CDR3. Trimming at V came to 1 base and at J to 1 base, leaving 7 bases not matched to a gene. Germline CDR1 reads SGHAT; CDR2 reads FQNNGV. In DNA form, the CDR3 reads TGTGCCAGCAGCTTAGTTAGACTAGCCAGGTCCTACGAGCAGTACTTC. The encoded protein is CASSLVRLARSYEQYF.

This chain uses TRBV20-1 with TRBJ1-6; D may be TRBD1 (6 bases). Germline V gene data show CDR1 as DFQATT and CDR2 as SNEGSKA (reference sequence). The CDR3 runs to 16 residues. The germline V and J ends were trimmed by 5 bases and 0 bases, with 14 bases remaining between them. The CDR3 DNA reads as TGCAGTGCTCCGGGGGCTCAGAGCTCCTATAATTCACCCCTCCACTTT. Residues: CSAPGAQSSYNSPLHF.